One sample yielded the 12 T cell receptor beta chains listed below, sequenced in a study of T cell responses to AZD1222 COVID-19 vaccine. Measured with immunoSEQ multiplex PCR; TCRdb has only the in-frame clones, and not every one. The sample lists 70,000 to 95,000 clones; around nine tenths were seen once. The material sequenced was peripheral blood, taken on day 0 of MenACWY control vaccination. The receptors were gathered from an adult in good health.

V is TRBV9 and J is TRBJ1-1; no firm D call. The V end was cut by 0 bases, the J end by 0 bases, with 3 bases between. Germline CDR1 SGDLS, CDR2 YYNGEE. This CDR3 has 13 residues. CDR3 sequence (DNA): TGTGCCAGCAGCGTAGGTATGAACACTGAAGCTTTCTTT. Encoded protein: CASSVGMNTEAFF. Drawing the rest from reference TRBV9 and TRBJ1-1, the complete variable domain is DSGVTQTPKHLITATGQRVTLRCSPRSGDLSVYWYQQSLDQGLQFLIQYYNGEERAKGNILERFSAQQFPDLHSELNLSSLELGDSALYFCASSVGMNTEAFFGQGTRLTVV.

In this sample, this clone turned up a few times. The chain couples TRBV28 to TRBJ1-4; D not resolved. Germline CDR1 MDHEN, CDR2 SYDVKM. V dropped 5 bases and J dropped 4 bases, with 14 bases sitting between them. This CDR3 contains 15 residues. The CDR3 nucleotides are TGTGCCAGCAGTCCCCTTTCCCCTTTTAATGAAAAACTGTTTTTT. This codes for CASSPLSPFNEKLFF.

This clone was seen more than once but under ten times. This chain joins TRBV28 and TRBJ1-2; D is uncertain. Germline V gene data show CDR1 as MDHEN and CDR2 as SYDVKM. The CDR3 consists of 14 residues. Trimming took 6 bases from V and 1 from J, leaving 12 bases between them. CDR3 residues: CASRSRSLNYGYTF. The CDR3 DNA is TGTGCCAGCAGATCGAGAAGTCTTAACTATGGCTACACCTTC.

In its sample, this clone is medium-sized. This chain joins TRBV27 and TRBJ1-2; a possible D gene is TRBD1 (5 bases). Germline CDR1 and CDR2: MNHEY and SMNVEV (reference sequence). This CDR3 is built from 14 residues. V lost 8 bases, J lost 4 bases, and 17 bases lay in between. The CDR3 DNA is TGTGCCAGCCGTGCTGCTGACAGCCTCTATGGCTACACCTTC. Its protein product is CASRAADSLYGYTF.

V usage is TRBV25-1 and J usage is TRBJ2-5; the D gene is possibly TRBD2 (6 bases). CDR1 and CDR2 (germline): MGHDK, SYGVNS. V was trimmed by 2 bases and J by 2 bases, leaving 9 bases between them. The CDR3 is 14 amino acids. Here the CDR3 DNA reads TGTGCCAGCAGTGAACTAGCGCGGCAAGAGACCCAGTACTTC. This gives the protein CASSELARQETQYF.

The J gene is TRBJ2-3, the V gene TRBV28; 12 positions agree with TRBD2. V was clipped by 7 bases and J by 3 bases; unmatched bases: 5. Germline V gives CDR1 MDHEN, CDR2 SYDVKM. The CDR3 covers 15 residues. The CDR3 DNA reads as TGTGCCAGCAACCGACTAGCGGGAGTAACAGATACGCAGTATTTT. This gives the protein CASNRLAGVTDTQYF.

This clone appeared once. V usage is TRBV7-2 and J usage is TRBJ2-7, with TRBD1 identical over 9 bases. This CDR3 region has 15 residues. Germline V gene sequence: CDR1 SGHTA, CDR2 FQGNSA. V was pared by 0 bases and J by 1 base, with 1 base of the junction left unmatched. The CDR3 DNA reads TGTGCCAGCAGCTTAGCCGGGACAGGGTCCTACGAGCAGTACTTC. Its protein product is CASSLAGTGSYEQYF.

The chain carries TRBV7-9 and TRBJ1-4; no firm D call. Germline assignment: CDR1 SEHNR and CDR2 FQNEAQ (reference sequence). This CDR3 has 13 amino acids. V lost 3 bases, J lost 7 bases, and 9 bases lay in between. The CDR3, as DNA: TGTGCCAGCAGCTTTTGGCCGTCTGAAAAACTGTTTTTT. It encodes CASSFWPSEKLFF.

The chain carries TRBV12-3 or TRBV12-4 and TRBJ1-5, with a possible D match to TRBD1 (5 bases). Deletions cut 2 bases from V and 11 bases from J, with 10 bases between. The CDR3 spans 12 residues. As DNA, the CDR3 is TGTGCCAGCAGTTTACGACAGCGGGCCCAGCATTTT. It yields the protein CASSLRQRAQHF.

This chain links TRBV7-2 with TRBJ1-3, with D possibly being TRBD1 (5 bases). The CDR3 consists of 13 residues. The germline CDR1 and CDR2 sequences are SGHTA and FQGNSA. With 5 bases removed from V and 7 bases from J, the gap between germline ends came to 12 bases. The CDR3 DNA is TGTGCCAGCAGCCCCAAAGCAGGGAACACCATATATTTT. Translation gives CASSPKAGNTIYF. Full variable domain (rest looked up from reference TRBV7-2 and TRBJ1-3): GAGVSQSPSNKVTEKGKDVELRCDPISGHTALYWYRQSLGQGLEFLIYFQGNSAPDKSGLPSDRFSAERTGGSVSTLTIQRTQQEDSAVYLCASSPKAGNTIYFGEGSWLTVV.

CDR3: CASSSDRNTEAFF. CDR3 coding DNA: TGTGCCAGCAGTTCCGACAGGAACACTGAAGCTTTCTTT. The chain employs TRBV2 and TRBJ1-1; possible D gene TRBD1, 5 bases. V shed 5 bases and J shed 1 base, with 8 bases lying between them. This CDR3 comprises 13 residues. CDR1 and CDR2 from the germline V gene are SNHLY and FYNNEI. Full variable domain (rest looked up from reference TRBV2 and TRBJ1-1): EPEVTQTPSHQVTQMGQEVILRCVPISNHLYFYWYRQILGQKVEFLVSFYNNEISEKSEIFDDQFSVERPDGSNFTLKIRSTKLEDSAMYFCASSSDRNTEAFFGQGTRLTVV.

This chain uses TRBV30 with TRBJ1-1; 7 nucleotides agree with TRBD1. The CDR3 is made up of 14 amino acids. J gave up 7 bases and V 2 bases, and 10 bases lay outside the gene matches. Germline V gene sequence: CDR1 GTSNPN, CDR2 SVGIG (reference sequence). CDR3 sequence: CAWSSHRGWSEAFF. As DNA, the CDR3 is TGTGCCTGGAGTTCACACAGGGGCTGGAGTGAAGCTTTCTTT.